Detailed here is one TCR beta chain. The sample belongs to a study of T-cell reconstitution after alpha-beta-depleted transplantation in children. V shed 3 bases and J 3 bases; nucleotides not matched to a gene: 5. Germline CDR1 is DFQATT and CDR2 is SNEGSKA (reference sequence). This CDR3 comprises 14 residues. TCRbeta library preparation incorporated unique molecular identifiers. Each CDR3 protein gets one entry after TCRdb re-called the PCR reads with MiXCR. The table records 95,000 to 150,000 distinct CDR3 sequences, 20% to 25% of them present only once. The clonotype was recovered from a male patient under 10 years old who had a stem cell transplant for chronic granulomatous disease, so the T cells may come from the graft donor. Source: PBMCs, mostly from graft donor cells, taken 180 days after TCRalphabeta/CD19-depleted stem cell transplant. V is TRBV20-1 and J is TRBJ2-7; 10 bases map to TRBD2. Here the CDR3 DNA reads TGCAGTGCTAGGGATACTAGCGGGATCTACGAGCAGTACTTC. Residues: CSARDTSGIYEQYF.